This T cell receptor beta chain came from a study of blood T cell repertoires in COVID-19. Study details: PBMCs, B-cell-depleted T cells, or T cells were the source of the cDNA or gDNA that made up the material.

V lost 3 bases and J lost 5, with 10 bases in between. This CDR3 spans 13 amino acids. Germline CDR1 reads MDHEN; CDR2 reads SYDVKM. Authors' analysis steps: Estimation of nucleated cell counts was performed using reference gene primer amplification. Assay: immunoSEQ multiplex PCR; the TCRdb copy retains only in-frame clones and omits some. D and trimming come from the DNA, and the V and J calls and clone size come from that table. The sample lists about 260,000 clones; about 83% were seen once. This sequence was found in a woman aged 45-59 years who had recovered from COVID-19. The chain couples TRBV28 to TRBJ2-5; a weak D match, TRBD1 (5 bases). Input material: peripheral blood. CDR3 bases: TGTGCCAGCAGTTTCCCAGGGCTGGAGACCCAGTACTTC. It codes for CASSFPGLETQYF.